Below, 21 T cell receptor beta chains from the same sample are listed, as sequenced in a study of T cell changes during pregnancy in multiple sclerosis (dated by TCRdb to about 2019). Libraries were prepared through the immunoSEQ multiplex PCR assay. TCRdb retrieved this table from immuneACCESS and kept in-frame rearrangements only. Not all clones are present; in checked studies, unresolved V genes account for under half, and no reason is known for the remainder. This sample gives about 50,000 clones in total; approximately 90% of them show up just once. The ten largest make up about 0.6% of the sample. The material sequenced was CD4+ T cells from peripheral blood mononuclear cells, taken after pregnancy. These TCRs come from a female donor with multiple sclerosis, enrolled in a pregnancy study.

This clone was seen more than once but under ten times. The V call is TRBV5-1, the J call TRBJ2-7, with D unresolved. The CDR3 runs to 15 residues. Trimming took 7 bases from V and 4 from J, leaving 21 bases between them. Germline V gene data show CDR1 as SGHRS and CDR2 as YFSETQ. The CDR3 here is CASRVGGPRPYEQYF. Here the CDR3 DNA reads TGCGCCAGCCGCGTCGGCGGCCCCCGCCCATACGAGCAGTACTTC.

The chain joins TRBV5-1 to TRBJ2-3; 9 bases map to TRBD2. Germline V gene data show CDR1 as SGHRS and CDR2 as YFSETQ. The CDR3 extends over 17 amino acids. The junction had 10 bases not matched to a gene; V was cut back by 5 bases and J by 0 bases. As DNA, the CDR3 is TGCGCCAGCAGAGAGAGAGCTAGCGGGGTAAGCACAGATACGCAGTATTTT. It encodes CASRERASGVSTDTQYF.

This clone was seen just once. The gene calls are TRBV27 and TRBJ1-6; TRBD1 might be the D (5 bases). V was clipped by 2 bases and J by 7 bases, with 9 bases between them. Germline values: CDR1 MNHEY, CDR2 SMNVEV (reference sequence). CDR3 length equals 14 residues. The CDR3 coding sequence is TGTGCCAGCAGTTTAGGCAGGGCAAATTCACCCCTCCACTTT. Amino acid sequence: CASSLGRANSPLHF.

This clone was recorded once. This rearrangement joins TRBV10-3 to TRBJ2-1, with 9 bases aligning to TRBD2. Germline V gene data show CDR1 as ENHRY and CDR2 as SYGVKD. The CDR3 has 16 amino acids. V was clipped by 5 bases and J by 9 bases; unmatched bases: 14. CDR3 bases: TGTGCCATCAGTTCGACCGGGACTAGCTCGAGGGGTGAGCAGTTCTTC. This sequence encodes CAISSTGTSSRGEQFF.

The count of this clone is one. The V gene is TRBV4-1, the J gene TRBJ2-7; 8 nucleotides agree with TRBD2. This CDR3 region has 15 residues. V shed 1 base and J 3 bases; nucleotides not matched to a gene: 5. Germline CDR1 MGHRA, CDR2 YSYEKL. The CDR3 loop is CASSQGTSPLYEQYF. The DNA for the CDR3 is TGCGCCAGCAGCCAAGGGACTAGCCCTCTCTACGAGCAGTACTTC.

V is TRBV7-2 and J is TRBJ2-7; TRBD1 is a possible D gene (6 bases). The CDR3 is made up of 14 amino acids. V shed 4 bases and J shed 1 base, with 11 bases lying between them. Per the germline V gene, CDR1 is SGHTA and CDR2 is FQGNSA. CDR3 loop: CASSSQGGSYEQYF. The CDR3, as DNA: TGTGCCAGCAGCTCCCAAGGGGGTTCCTACGAGCAGTACTTC.

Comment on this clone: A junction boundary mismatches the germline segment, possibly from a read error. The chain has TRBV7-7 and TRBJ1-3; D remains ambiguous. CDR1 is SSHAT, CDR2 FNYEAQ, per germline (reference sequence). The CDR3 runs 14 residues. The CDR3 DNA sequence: TGTGCTAGCAGCCCTGACATCTCTGGAAACACCATATATTTT. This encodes CASSPDISGNTIYF.

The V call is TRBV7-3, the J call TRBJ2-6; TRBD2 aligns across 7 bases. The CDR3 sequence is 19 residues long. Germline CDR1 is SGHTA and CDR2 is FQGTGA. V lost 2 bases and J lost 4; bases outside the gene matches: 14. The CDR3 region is CASSLLPVSGITGANVLTF. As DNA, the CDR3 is TGTGCCAGCAGCTTACTCCCCGTCAGCGGGATCACCGGGGCCAACGTCCTGACTTTC.

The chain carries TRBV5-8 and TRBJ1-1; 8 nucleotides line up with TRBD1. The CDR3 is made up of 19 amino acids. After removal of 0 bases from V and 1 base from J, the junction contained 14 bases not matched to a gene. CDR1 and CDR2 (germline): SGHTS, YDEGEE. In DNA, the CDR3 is TGTGCCAGCAGCTTGGCGGTTGCAGGGGGCAGAGTTGGGAACACTGAAGCTTTCTTT. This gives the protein CASSLAVAGGRVGNTEAFF.

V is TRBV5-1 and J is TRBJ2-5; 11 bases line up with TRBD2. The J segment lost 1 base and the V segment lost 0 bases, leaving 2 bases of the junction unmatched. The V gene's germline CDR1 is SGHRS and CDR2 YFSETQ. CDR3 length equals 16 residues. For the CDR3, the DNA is TGCGCCAGCAGCTTGGAGACTAGCGGGGCCCAAGAGACCCAGTACTTC. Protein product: CASSLETSGAQETQYF.

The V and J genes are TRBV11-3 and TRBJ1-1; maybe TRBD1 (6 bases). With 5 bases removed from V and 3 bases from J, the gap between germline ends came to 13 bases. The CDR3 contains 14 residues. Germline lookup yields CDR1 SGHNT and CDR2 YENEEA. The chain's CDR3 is CASSRGGADTEAFF. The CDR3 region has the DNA TGTGCCAGCAGCCGAGGGGGGGCGGACACTGAAGCTTTCTTT.

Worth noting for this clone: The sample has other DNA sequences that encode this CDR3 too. This CDR3 reads CASSLLSNQPQHF. The DNA for the CDR3 is TGTGCCAGCAGCTTATTAAGCAATCAGCCCCAGCATTTT. V is TRBV7-2 and J is TRBJ1-5; D remains unclear. The CDR3 loop spans 13 amino acids. Trimming cost V 2 bases and J 1 base, with 3 bases left between them. The germline CDR1 and CDR2 sequences are SGHTA and FQGNSA.

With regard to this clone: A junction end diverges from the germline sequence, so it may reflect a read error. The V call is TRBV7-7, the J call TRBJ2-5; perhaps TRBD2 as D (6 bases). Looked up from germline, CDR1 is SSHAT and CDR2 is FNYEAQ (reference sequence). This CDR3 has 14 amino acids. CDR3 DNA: TGTGCTAGCAGCTTATATGGAGGGTCCGAGACCCAGTACTTC. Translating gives CASSLYGGSETQYF.

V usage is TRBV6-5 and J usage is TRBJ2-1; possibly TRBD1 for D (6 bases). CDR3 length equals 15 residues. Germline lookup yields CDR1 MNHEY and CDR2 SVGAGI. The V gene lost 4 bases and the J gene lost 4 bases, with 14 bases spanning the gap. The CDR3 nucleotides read TGTGCCAGCAGTTCCCCCGGACAGACATACAATGAGCAGTTCTTC. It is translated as CASSSPGQTYNEQFF.

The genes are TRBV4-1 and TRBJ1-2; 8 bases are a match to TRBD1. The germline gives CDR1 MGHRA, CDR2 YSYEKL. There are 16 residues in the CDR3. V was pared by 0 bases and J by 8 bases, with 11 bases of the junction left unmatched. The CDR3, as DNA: TGCGCCAGCAGCCAAGAGGCAGGGGGCCCTATAAGGGGCTACACCTTC. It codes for CASSQEAGGPIRGYTF.

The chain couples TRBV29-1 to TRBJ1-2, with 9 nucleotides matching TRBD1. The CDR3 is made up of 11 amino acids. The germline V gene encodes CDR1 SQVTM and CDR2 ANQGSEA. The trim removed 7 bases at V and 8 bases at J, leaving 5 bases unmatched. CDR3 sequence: CSAKDRGGYTF. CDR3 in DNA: TGCAGCGCTAAGGACAGGGGCGGCTACACCTTC.

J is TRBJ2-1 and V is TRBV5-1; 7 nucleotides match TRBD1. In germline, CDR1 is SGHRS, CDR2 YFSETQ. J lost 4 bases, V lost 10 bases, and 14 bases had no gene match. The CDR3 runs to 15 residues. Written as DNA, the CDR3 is TGCGCCCGCCCCAGGGGGACATCAGGATACAATGAGCAGTTCTTC. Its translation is CARPRGTSGYNEQFF.

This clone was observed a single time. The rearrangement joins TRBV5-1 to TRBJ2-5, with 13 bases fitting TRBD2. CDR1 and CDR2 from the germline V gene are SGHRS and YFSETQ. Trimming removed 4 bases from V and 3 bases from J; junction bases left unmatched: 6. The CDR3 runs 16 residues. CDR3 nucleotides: TGCGCCAGCAGCGGTACTAGCGGGAGGGCCGAAGAGACCCAGTACTTC. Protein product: CASSGTSGRAEETQYF.

CDR3 sequence (DNA): TGTGCCAGCAGTTTACTTTTCGCAGGGGAGAACTATGGCTACACCTTC. Its translation is CASSLLFAGENYGYTF. This chain uses TRBV28 with TRBJ1-2; maybe TRBD1 (6 bases). This CDR3 is 16 amino acids long. Germline lookup yields CDR1 MDHEN and CDR2 SYDVKM. V dropped 2 bases and J dropped 2 bases, with 15 bases sitting between them.

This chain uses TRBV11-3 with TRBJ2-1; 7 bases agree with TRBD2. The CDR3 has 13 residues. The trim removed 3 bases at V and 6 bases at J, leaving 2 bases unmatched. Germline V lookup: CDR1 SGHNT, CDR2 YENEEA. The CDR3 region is CASSLGGSNEQFF. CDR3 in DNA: TGTGCCAGCAGCTTGGGCGGGAGCAATGAGCAGTTCTTC.

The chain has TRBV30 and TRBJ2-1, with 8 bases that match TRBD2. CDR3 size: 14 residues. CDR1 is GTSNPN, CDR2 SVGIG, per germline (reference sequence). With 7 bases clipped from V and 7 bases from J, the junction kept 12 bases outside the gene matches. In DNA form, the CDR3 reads TGTGCCTTCCGAGCCGGGAGGGCCTCTAATGAGCAGTTCTTC. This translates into CAFRAGRASNEQFF. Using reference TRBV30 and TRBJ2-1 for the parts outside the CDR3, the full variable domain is SQTIHQWPATLVQPVGSPLSLECTVEGTSNPNLYWYRQAAGRGLQLLFYSVGIGQISSEVPQNLSASRPQDRQFILSSKKLLLSDSGFYLCAFRAGRASNEQFFGPGTRLTVL.